This passage covers 8 T cell receptor beta chains from one sample sequenced in a study of T cells expressing NK-cell markers. For each CDR3 protein, TCRdb gives one entry from its re-call of the 5' RACE reads, without DNA. The repertoire table contains about 150,000 distinct CDR3 sequences. Material: blood T cells: a sorted CD56 or NKG2C T cell subset, CD4+ or CD8+ T cells, or bulk PBMC T cells (not recorded which). The receptors were gathered from a man aged 18-69 years in good health.

The chain uses TRBV6-2 or TRBV6-3 and TRBJ1-5. Germline V gene lookup returns CDR1 MNHEY and CDR2 SVGEGT. There are 16 residues in the CDR3. The CDR3 loop reads CASSYSTGAGRQPQHF.

The rearrangement uses TRBV5-1 and TRBJ2-3; as DNA is missing, the TRBD2 call by TCRdb cannot be tested. The germline V gene has CDR1 SGHRS and CDR2 YFSETQ. This CDR3 comprises 18 residues. This CDR3 reads CASSEGLAGDTSTDTQYF.

The chain employs TRBV9 and TRBJ1-1; the D call from TCRdb, TRBD1, cannot be confirmed without DNA. The CDR3 spans 15 residues. Germline V lookup: CDR1 SGDLS, CDR2 YYNGEE. CDR3 region: CASSVAGGARTEAFF.

J is TRBJ2-1 and V is TRBV2; there is no DNA to check the TCRdb D call of TRBD1. Looked up from germline, CDR1 is SNHLY and CDR2 is FYNNEI. The CDR3 sequence is 13 residues long. The CDR3 spells CASEGPLGTEQFF.

V gene TRBV13 combines with J gene TRBJ2-1. The V gene's germline CDR1 is PRHDT and CDR2 FYEKMQ (reference sequence). This CDR3 is built from 11 residues. The CDR3 reads CASSLFQSQFF.

The chain joins TRBV28 to TRBJ2-6. Germline values: CDR1 MDHEN, CDR2 SYDVKM. CDR3 length: 15 residues. This CDR3 reads CASSFVLSGANVLTF.

V and J are TRBV11-1 and TRBJ2-3. CDR3 length: 14 residues. Per germline, CDR1 SGHAT and CDR2 FQDESV (reference sequence). The chain's CDR3 is CASSLFGSTDTQYF.

The chain is built from TRBV7-9 and TRBJ1-5. CDR3 length: 12 residues. Per the germline V gene, CDR1 is SEHNR and CDR2 is FQNEAQ (reference sequence). The CDR3 sequence: CASSYFDRPQHF.